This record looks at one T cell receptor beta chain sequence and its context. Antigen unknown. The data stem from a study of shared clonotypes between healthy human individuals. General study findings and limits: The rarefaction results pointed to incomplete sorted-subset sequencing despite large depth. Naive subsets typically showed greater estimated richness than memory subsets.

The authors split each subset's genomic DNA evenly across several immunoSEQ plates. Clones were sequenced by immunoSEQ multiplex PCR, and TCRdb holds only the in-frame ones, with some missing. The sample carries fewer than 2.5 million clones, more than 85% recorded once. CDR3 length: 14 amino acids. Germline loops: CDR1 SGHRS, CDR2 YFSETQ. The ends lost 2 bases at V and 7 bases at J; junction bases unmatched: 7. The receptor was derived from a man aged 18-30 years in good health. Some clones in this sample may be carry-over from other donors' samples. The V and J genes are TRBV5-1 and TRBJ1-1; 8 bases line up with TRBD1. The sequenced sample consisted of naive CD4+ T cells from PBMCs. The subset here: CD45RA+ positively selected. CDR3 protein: CASSLPTGTGEAFF. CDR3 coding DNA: TGCGCCAGCAGCTTACCTACAGGGACAGGTGAAGCTTTCTTT.